This paragraph reports one T cell receptor (beta chain). What it binds is unknown. Assay: immunoSEQ multiplex PCR; the TCRdb copy retains only in-frame clones and omits some. The sample records 130,000 to 150,000 clones, approximately 90% being singletons. The data derive from a study of T cell responses to AZD1222 COVID-19 vaccine. Findings of the study overall: Compared with day 0, the breadth and depth of the Spike-specific TCR repertoire rose significantly after two doses of AZD1222. Donors, mostly white British, included more females; clonal diversity was possibly underestimated. Baseline antibody screening turned up just six seropositive AZD1222 recipients. Mapped onto spike, vaccine-associated CD4 TCRs spanned it and were dominant at 160-218 and 743-854.

CDR3 size: 15 residues. CDR1 is MNHEY, CDR2 SVGAGI, per germline. V gave up 5 bases and J gave up 7 bases; unmatched junction bases: 7. This sequence joins TRBV6-5 and TRBJ2-1, with 11 positions matching TRBD2. Sample: peripheral blood, taken on day 0 of MenACWY control vaccination. The clonotype originates from an adult in good health. The CDR3 sequence: CASSSGLAGGNEQFF. CDR3 DNA: TGTGCCAGCAGTAGCGGTCTAGCGGGAGGTAATGAGCAGTTCTTC.